What follows are 22 T cell receptor beta chains derived from one specimen sequenced in a study of cytomegalovirus exposure and HLA in healthy donors. In the PCR, 60 Vbeta and 13 Jbeta primers were used. Only in-frame clones appear in the TCRdb table, and some are missing; sequencing was by immunoSEQ multiplex PCR. The table records 80,000 or so clones, approximately 69% of them present only once. Sequenced: PBMCs. Receptor source: a man aged 25 to 45 in good health and CMV-seropositive.

This clone was seen a few times. This chain links TRBV25-1 with TRBJ1-3, with TRBD1 as a possible D gene (6 bases). Trimming stripped 4 bases from V and 2 bases from J, with 12 bases between. The CDR3 spans 15 residues. CDR1 and CDR2 (germline): MGHDK, SYGVNS. The CDR3 DNA follows: TGTGCCAGCAGTGTTCAGGGGTCGACTGGAAACACCATATATTTT. Its protein is CASSVQGSTGNTIYF.

The chain uses TRBV30 and TRBJ2-7; TRBD2 matches at 12 bases. Germline lookup yields CDR1 GTSNPN and CDR2 SVGIG (reference sequence). This CDR3 is 18 amino acids long. V shed 0 bases and J 2 bases; nucleotides not matched to a gene: 11. CDR3 nucleotide sequence: TGTGCCTGGAGTGTACTTTATTTGCTAGCGGGAGGGCCCTACGAGCAGTACTTC. Amino acid sequence: CAWSVLYLLAGGPYEQYF.

Remarks on this clone: A read error may produce the germline difference seen at one junction end. V usage is TRBV7-9 and J usage is TRBJ1-6; D remains ambiguous. The CDR3 has 17 amino acids. The germline CDR1 and CDR2 sequences are SEHNR and FQNEAQ (reference sequence). The CDR3 sequence is CSSSLVGSNSYNSPLHF. CDR3 DNA: TGTTCCAGCAGCTTAGTCGGGTCGAACTCCTATAATTCACCCCTCCACTTT.

The rearrangement joins TRBV6-5 to TRBJ2-7; tentatively, D is TRBD1 (5 bases). The germline CDR1 and CDR2 sequences are MNHEY and SVGAGI. The germline V and J ends were trimmed by 2 bases and 6 bases, with 14 bases remaining between them. The length of the CDR3 is 14 residues. CDR3 DNA: TGTGCCAGCAGTTACCGGTTCCCTACAGGCGAGCAGTACTTC. The encoded protein is CASSYRFPTGEQYF.

As regards this clone: One junction end disagrees with the germline gene, perhaps due to a read error. The rearrangement joins TRBV7-7 to TRBJ1-5; D is undetermined. The CDR3 has 13 amino acids. The germline V gene has CDR1 SSHAT and CDR2 FNYEAQ (reference sequence). CDR3 residues: CASSLEVGQPQHF. The CDR3 nucleotides are TGTGCTAGCAGCTTAGAGGTCGGGCAGCCCCAGCATTTT.

The chain uses TRBV27 and TRBJ2-1; the match to TRBD2 covers 10 bases. Germline V lookup: CDR1 MNHEY, CDR2 SMNVEV (reference sequence). The CDR3 runs to 19 residues. V trimming: 6 bases; J trimming: 1 base; junction bases outside the gene matches: 15. As DNA, the CDR3 is TGTGCCAGCAGGCCCCTATCAGCTAGCGGGGGCTTTTCCTACAATGAGCAGTTCTTC. It yields the protein CASRPLSASGGFSYNEQFF.

The genes are TRBV7-9 and TRBJ2-5; D is perhaps TRBD1 (7 bases). The ends were cut back, 4 bases at V and 9 bases at J, with 18 bases in the middle. There are 14 residues in the CDR3. CDR1 is SEHNR, CDR2 FQNEAQ, per germline (reference sequence). The DNA of the CDR3 is TGTGCCAGCAGCTCCAGCGGGTCCCAGGGGGCCCAGTACTTC. It encodes CASSSSGSQGAQYF.

The chain links TRBV9 to TRBJ1-2; perhaps TRBD1 as D (5 bases). Germline assignment: CDR1 SGDLS and CDR2 YYNGEE. CDR3 length equals 14 residues. Between the trimmed V and J ends, which lost 2 bases and 1 base, there was a span of 9 bases. CDR3 bases: TGTGCCAGCAGCGTCCAGGGTAGTAACTATGGCTACACCTTC. Translation: CASSVQGSNYGYTF. Full variable domain (missing parts from reference TRBV9 and TRBJ1-2): DSGVTQTPKHLITATGQRVTLRCSPRSGDLSVYWYQQSLDQGLQFLIQYYNGEERAKGNILERFSAQQFPDLHSELNLSSLELGDSALYFCASSVQGSNYGYTFGSGTRLTVV.

A note on this clone: The junction departs from germline at one end; a sequencing error may be responsible. The chain combines TRBV6-6 with TRBJ1-5, with 7 bases lining up with TRBD1. The CDR3 spans 14 residues. The germline CDR1 and CDR2 sequences are MNHNY and SVGAGI (reference sequence). CDR3 sequence: CASLRQGGNQPQNF. For the CDR3, the DNA is TGTGCCAGCTTGCGACAGGGAGGTAATCAGCCCCAGAATTTT.

This clone was seen only once. The J gene is TRBJ1-6, the V gene TRBV5-6; D ambiguous. Trimming left V 4 bases short and J 0 bases short, with 20 bases between. CDR3 length: 19 residues. Germline CDR1 reads SGHDT; CDR2 reads YYEEEE. The CDR3 loop reads CASSDDRERLSSYNSPLHF. The DNA for the CDR3 is TGTGCCAGCAGCGACGACCGGGAGAGACTTAGCTCCTATAATTCACCCCTCCACTTT.

This clone was seen only once. The chain has TRBV4-2 and TRBJ1-6; possible D gene TRBD1, 6 bases. The CDR3 length is 17 residues. Germline CDR1 is LGHNA and CDR2 is YNFKEQ. The V end was cut by 0 bases, the J end by 5 bases, with 14 bases between. The CDR3 region is CASSQDGNRANNSPLHF. The CDR3 DNA is TGTGCCAGCAGCCAAGATGGGAACAGGGCGAATAATTCACCCCTCCACTTT.

The chain carries TRBV10-2 and TRBJ2-7; 7 bases align to TRBD2. The CDR3 length is 15 residues. V was pared by 5 bases and J by 1 base, with 8 bases of the junction left unmatched. CDR1 is WSHSY and CDR2 is SAAADI in the germline V gene. CDR3 DNA: TGCGCCAGCAGTTCTCCGGGGGGAAAGTCCTACGAGCAGTACTTC. Translating gives CASSSPGGKSYEQYF.

The gene calls are TRBV25-1 and TRBJ2-4; tentatively, D is TRBD2 (6 bases). V lost 4 bases and J 7 bases, leaving 11 bases between the germline ends. From germline, CDR1 is MGHDK and CDR2 SYGVNS. The CDR3 sequence is 13 residues long. The CDR3, as DNA: TGTGCCAGCAGTGGCGGCGGGGTGAACATTCAGTACTTC. Protein sequence: CASSGGGVNIQYF.

This clone was found a few times. Germline and junction disagree at one end, which may indicate a read error. The V and J genes are TRBV2 and TRBJ2-6, with TRBD2 matching over 12 bases. Germline assignment: CDR1 SNHLY and CDR2 FYNNEI. The CDR3 has 16 residues. DNA of the CDR3: TGTGCCAGCAGTGGACTAGCGGGGGTGGGGGCCAACGTCCTGCCTTTC. Protein: CASSGLAGVGANVLPF.

The chain is built from TRBV4-3 and TRBJ2-1; maybe TRBD2 (5 bases). The CDR3 loop spans 12 amino acids. V was pared by 4 bases and J by 12 bases, with 13 bases between. Per the germline V gene, CDR1 is LGHNA and CDR2 is YSLEER. The CDR3 DNA follows: TGCGCCAGCAGCCGCTTAGAGGGCCGGCAGTTCTTC. It specifies CASSRLEGRQFF.

This clone was detected a few times. The chain combines TRBV5-6 with TRBJ1-1; unclear D gene. Germline lookup yields CDR1 SGHDT and CDR2 YYEEEE. The CDR3 has 12 amino acids. V lost 2 bases, J lost 3 bases, and 5 bases lay in between. CDR3 sequence reads: CASSFSYTEAFF. CDR3 DNA: TGTGCCAGCAGCTTCTCTTACACTGAAGCTTTCTTT.

The chain couples TRBV19 to TRBJ1-4; D not certain. Deletions cut 4 bases from V and 14 bases from J, with 23 bases between. The germline V gene has CDR1 LNHDA and CDR2 SQIVND (reference sequence). This CDR3 contains 15 residues. The CDR3 bases are TGTGCCAGTAGTACCTCAGGAGGGCTAAGAGCATTTCTGTTTTTT. It yields the protein CASSTSGGLRAFLFF. The variable domain in full, with the rest retrieved from reference TRBV19 and TRBJ1-4, is DGGITQSPKYLFRKEGQNVTLSCEQNLNHDAMYWYRQDPGQGLRLIYYSQIVNDFQKGDIAEGYSVSREKKESFPLTVTSAQKNPTAFYLCASSTSGGLRAFLFFGSGTQLSVL.

The chain is built from TRBV5-1 and TRBJ1-4; the match to TRBD1 covers 11 bases. The CDR3 has 15 amino acids. Germline trimming cut 3 bases from V and 7 bases from J; bases unmatched to any gene: 5. Germline V gene sequence: CDR1 SGHRS, CDR2 YFSETQ. The CDR3 protein is CASSSGTGGSEKLFF. CDR3 nucleotide sequence: TGCGCCAGCAGCTCGGGGACAGGGGGGAGTGAAAAACTGTTTTTT.

CDR3 nucleotide sequence: TGTGCCAGCAGCGTAGGGGGGGGACGGACTGAAGCTTTCTTT. This translates into CASSVGGGRTEAFF. V usage is TRBV9 and J usage is TRBJ1-1; perhaps TRBD1 as D (5 bases). The V end lost 0 bases, the J end lost 5 bases, and 11 bases lay between the germline ends. Germline CDR1 is SGDLS and CDR2 is YYNGEE. This CDR3 contains 14 residues.

The chain is built from TRBV7-2 and TRBJ2-4; D may be TRBD1 (6 bases). V lost 5 bases to trimming and J lost 7 bases, with 18 bases between them. The length of the CDR3 is 15 residues. Germline assignment: CDR1 SGHTA and CDR2 FQGNSA. The CDR3: CASSPQTGAENIQYF. In DNA, the CDR3 is TGTGCCAGCAGCCCCCAGACAGGCGCGGAGAACATTCAGTACTTC.

The chain carries TRBV7-9 and TRBJ1-2, with D possibly TRBD1 on 5 matching bases. The CDR3 consists of 15 residues. Germline assignment: CDR1 SEHNR and CDR2 FQNEAQ (reference sequence). Trimming took 2 bases from V and 8 from J, leaving 18 bases between them. The DNA for the CDR3 is TGTGCCAGCAGCTTACCGACAGAGGTCCTCGGGGGCTACACCTTC. Encoded protein: CASSLPTEVLGGYTF.

The rearrangement uses TRBV7-6 and TRBJ1-1; D unclear. With 5 bases removed from V and 0 bases from J, the gap between germline ends came to 19 bases. Germline values: CDR1 SGHVS, CDR2 FNYEAQ. This CDR3 region has 17 residues. The chain's CDR3 is CASSQIPAMAMNTEAFF. For the CDR3, the DNA is TGTGCCAGCAGCCAGATACCAGCGATGGCCATGAACACTGAAGCTTTCTTT.